A single sample gave rise to the 20 T cell receptor beta chains below, sequenced in a study of blood T cell repertoires in COVID-19. Sequencing was performed with immunoSEQ multiplex PCR; in TCRdb, only in-frame clones are kept and a portion is missing. The data show 85,000 to 110,000 clones, more than 70% seen once. The specimen was peripheral blood. These receptors were obtained from a woman of 80 years or more in a cohort sampled during active COVID-19.

This clone is a singleton in its sample. V usage is TRBV6-5 and J usage is TRBJ1-4; D unresolved. The germline V gene has CDR1 MNHEY and CDR2 SVGAGI. The CDR3 spans 14 residues. Trimming cost V 8 bases and J 3 bases, with 13 bases left between them. The DNA of the CDR3 is TGTGCCAGCGGACGGCAACTAGCTAATGAAAAACTGTTTTTT. It translates to CASGRQLANEKLFF.

The chain uses TRBV11-2 and TRBJ2-7, with a tentative D call TRBD1 (6 bases). V lost 0 bases to trimming and J lost 6 bases, with 18 bases between them. This CDR3 contains 16 residues. From germline, CDR1 is SGHAT and CDR2 FQNNGV. CDR3 protein: CASSLDQGQWSPEQYF. CDR3 in DNA: TGTGCCAGCAGCTTAGATCAAGGACAGTGGTCCCCCGAGCAGTACTTC.

The V gene is TRBV18, the J gene TRBJ1-1; TRBD1 aligns across 7 bases. The CDR3 contains 15 residues. CDR1 is KGHSH, CDR2 LQKENI, per germline. Germline trimming cut 4 bases from V and 3 bases from J; bases unmatched to any gene: 8. DNA of the CDR3: TGTGCCAGCTCACGACAGGGAGGTAGCCACACTGAAGCTTTCTTT. Translating it yields CASSRQGGSHTEAFF.

The V gene is TRBV7-2, the J gene TRBJ1-3, with no clear D. The CDR3 spans 14 residues. V was trimmed by 3 bases and J by 2 bases, leaving 8 bases between them. Germline-derived CDR1 and CDR2 are SGHTA and FQGNSA. The CDR3 loop is CASSFGVAGNTIYF. The DNA for the CDR3 is TGTGCCAGCAGCTTCGGGGTGGCTGGAAACACCATATATTTT. Full variable domain (rest looked up from reference TRBV7-2 and TRBJ1-3): GAGVSQSPSNKVTEKGKDVELRCDPISGHTALYWYRQSLGQGLEFLIYFQGNSAPDKSGLPSDRFSAERTGGSVSTLTIQRTQQEDSAVYLCASSFGVAGNTIYFGEGSWLTVV.

The J gene is TRBJ2-7, the V gene TRBV3-1 (or the pseudogene TRBV3-2); 9 bases line up with TRBD2. There are 17 residues in the CDR3. V was pared by 6 bases and J by 4 bases, with 16 bases of the junction left unmatched. The germline CDR1 and CDR2 sequences are LGHDT and YNNKEL (reference sequence). CDR3 sequence: CASSPYLGAGGPYEQYF. DNA of the CDR3: TGTGCCAGCAGTCCCTACTTGGGCGCGGGAGGGCCTTACGAGCAGTACTTC.

V usage is TRBV10-2 and J usage is TRBJ2-3; 10 nucleotides match TRBD2. This CDR3 is built from 15 residues. Germline loops: CDR1 WSHSY, CDR2 SAAADI. V dropped 5 bases and J dropped 1; count of bases not matched to a gene: 3. The CDR3 DNA reads as TGCGCCAGCAGTCCCGGACTAGCGGGCACAGATACGCAGTATTTT. Amino acid sequence: CASSPGLAGTDTQYF.

The V call is TRBV28, the J call TRBJ2-1; 11 nucleotides line up with TRBD2. The CDR3 extends over 15 amino acids. Germline V CDR1 and CDR2: MDHEN, SYDVKM. The junction had 5 bases not matched to a gene; V was cut back by 4 bases and J by 6 bases. The CDR3 reads CASSSLSGRANEQFF. The CDR3 region has the DNA TGTGCCAGCAGTTCCCTTAGCGGGAGGGCCAATGAGCAGTTCTTC. Variable domain in full (rest from reference TRBV28 and TRBJ2-1): DVKVTQSSRYLVKRTGEKVFLECVQDMDHENMFWYRQDPGLGLRLIYFSYDVKMKEKGDIPEGYSVSREKKERFSLILESASTNQTSMYLCASSSLSGRANEQFFGPGTRLTVL.

The rearrangement links TRBV6-5 to TRBJ1-5, with 8 bases that match TRBD1. The CDR3 length is 14 residues. The V segment lost 10 bases and the J segment 3 bases; nucleotides outside the gene matches: 8. Germline V CDR1 and CDR2: MNHEY, SVGAGI. This CDR3 reads CAIRDRSYNQPQHF. The CDR3 nucleotides read TGTGCCATCCGGGACAGGAGCTACAATCAGCCCCAGCATTTT.

This clone has a handful of counts. A read error may produce the germline difference seen at one junction end. V and J are TRBV7-7 and TRBJ2-5, with 9 bases matching TRBD1. Germline V CDR1 and CDR2: SSHAT, FNYEAQ (reference sequence). This CDR3 is 14 amino acids long. This CDR3 is CASSRGTGQETQYF. CDR3 coding DNA: TGTGCTAGCAGCCGCGGGACAGGGCAAGAGACCCAGTACTTC. Filled out from reference TRBV7-7 and TRBJ2-5, the complete variable domain reads GAGVSQSPRYKVTKRGQDVTLRCDPISSHATLYWYQQALGQGPEFLTYFNYEAQPDKSGLPSDRFSAERPEGSISTLTIQRTEQRDSAMYRCASSRGTGQETQYFGPGTRLLVL.

V is TRBV30 and J is TRBJ1-5; D gene unclear. Trimming left V 5 bases short and J 4 bases short, with 15 bases between. Looked up from germline, CDR1 is GTSNPN and CDR2 is SVGIG (reference sequence). CDR3 length equals 14 residues. DNA of the CDR3: TGTGCCTGGTCCGCCGGAGCGGGGAATCAGCCCCAGCATTTT. The encoded protein is CAWSAGAGNQPQHF.

The rearrangement uses TRBV24-1 and TRBJ2-2, with D maybe TRBD1 (5 bases). The V gene lost 7 bases and the J gene lost 2 bases, with 10 bases spanning the gap. The CDR3 has 14 amino acids. Germline assignment: CDR1 KGHDR and CDR2 SFDVKD. The chain's CDR3 is CATSPTANTGELFF. For the CDR3, the DNA is TGTGCCACCAGCCCGACAGCAAACACCGGGGAGCTGTTTTTT.

The V and J genes are TRBV23-1 and TRBJ2-3, with TRBD2 identical over 11 bases. TRBV23-1 is an ORF for which the function is uncertain. V lost 0 bases, J lost 2 bases, and 7 bases stayed unmatched. The length of the CDR3 is 18 residues. As DNA, the CDR3 is TGCGCCAGCAGTCAATCCCAGACTAGCGGGGCTGACACAGATACGCAGTATTTT. It encodes CASSQSQTSGADTDTQYF.

This chain uses TRBV11-2 with TRBJ2-1; tentative D call: TRBD1 (6 bases). Between the trimmed V and J ends, which lost 1 base and 4 bases, there was a span of 11 bases. Germline V lookup: CDR1 SGHAT, CDR2 FQNNGV. The length of the CDR3 is 15 residues. This chain's CDR3 is CASSLARGSYNEQFF. As DNA, the CDR3 is TGTGCCAGCAGCTTAGCCAGGGGTTCATACAATGAGCAGTTCTTC. The full variable domain, completed using reference TRBV11-2 and TRBJ2-1, is EAGVAQSPRYKIIEKRQSVAFWCNPISGHATLYWYQQILGQGPKLLIQFQNNGVVDDSQLPKDRFSAERLKGVDSTLKIQPAKLEDSAVYLCASSLARGSYNEQFFGPGTRLTVL.

This clone has a handful of counts. V gene TRBV24-1 combines with J gene TRBJ2-1, with no clear D. The CDR3 spans 15 residues. Germline loops: CDR1 KGHDR, CDR2 SFDVKD. Deletions cut 9 bases from V and 2 bases from J, with 16 bases between. CDR3 in amino acids: CATSQWQVTYNEQFF. The CDR3 coding sequence is TGTGCCACCTCCCAGTGGCAGGTAACCTACAATGAGCAGTTCTTC.

The chain is built from TRBV18 and TRBJ1-1; D gene uncertain. CDR1 and CDR2 (germline): KGHSH, LQKENI. This CDR3 spans 13 amino acids. With 3 bases removed from V and 5 bases from J, the gap between germline ends came to 10 bases. The CDR3, as DNA: TGTGCCAGCTCACCTCGGGGTCAGACTGAAGCTTTCTTT. Translation: CASSPRGQTEAFF.

The chain couples TRBV29-1 to TRBJ2-1; D not certain. This CDR3 has 13 residues. CDR1 is SQVTM, CDR2 ANQGSEA, per germline. CDR3 region: CSAIRSSYNEQFF. In nucleotides, the CDR3 is TGCAGTGCTATTAGGAGCTCCTACAATGAGCAGTTCTTC.

The chain joins TRBV12-5 to TRBJ1-1; D might be TRBD1 (6 bases). CDR3 length: 17 residues. Trimming shortened V by 3 bases and J by 1 base, and 18 bases separated the two germline ends. CDR1 and CDR2 from the germline V gene are LGHNT and FRNRAP. The chain's CDR3 is CASGFSPQGRTNTEAFF. CDR3 DNA: TGTGCTAGTGGTTTCTCACCCCAGGGGAGAACGAACACTGAAGCTTTCTTT.

The chain has TRBV7-9 and TRBJ2-1; 8 bases map to TRBD1. Per germline, CDR1 SEHNR and CDR2 FQNEAQ (reference sequence). The CDR3 runs 16 residues. The V and J ends lost 4 bases and 7 bases, in that order; junction bases with no gene match: 12. The CDR3 sequence: CASSSAGGRKWNEQFF. The CDR3 DNA sequence: TGTGCCAGCAGCTCTGCAGGGGGCCGTAAGTGGAATGAGCAGTTCTTC.

This rearrangement joins TRBV5-1 to TRBJ2-2, with D possibly being TRBD2 (5 bases). Deletions cut 0 bases from V and 5 bases from J, with 11 bases between. The CDR3 totals 15 residues. The germline V gene encodes CDR1 SGHRS and CDR2 YFSETQ. The CDR3 protein is CASSLEVSGTGELFF. In nucleotides, the CDR3 is TGCGCCAGCAGCTTGGAGGTATCGGGGACCGGGGAGCTGTTTTTT.

The genes are TRBV19 and TRBJ2-5; 9 nucleotides agree with TRBD1. Unmatched junction bases numbered 10, after V lost 6 bases and J lost 5 bases. This CDR3 has 15 residues. Germline V lookup: CDR1 LNHDA, CDR2 SQIVND (reference sequence). The CDR3 sequence is CASSPGDREKETQYF. For the CDR3, the DNA is TGTGCCAGTAGCCCCGGGGACAGGGAAAAGGAGACCCAGTACTTC.